A selection of T cell receptor beta chains follows, all from one sample in a study of T cells in Graves' hyperthyroidism and ophthalmopathy. From the multiplex PCR reads, TCRdb called clonotypes with MiXCR, one entry per CDR3 protein. Altogether around 660,000 distinct CDR3 sequences are present, nearly 45% being singletons, with the ten largest covering less than 9%. Sequenced material: peripheral blood or thyroid tissue (not recorded which). The receptor source for this set is an adult man with Graves' disease, either hyperthyroidism or ophthalmopathy (not recorded which). Each CDR3 is given with its conserved first and last residue. Each record gives: CDR3 protein, CDR3 DNA, V gene, clone size, J gene, D gene. The D gene is left open where the match is weak. Clone sizes are given selectively: once, few, many, or a class where the clone is expanded.

CDR3: CSATVIWDSQETQYF
DNA: TGCAGTGCTACCGTCATTTGGGACAGCCAAGAGACCCAGTACTTC
V: TRBV20-1
size: many
J: TRBJ2-5
D: TRBD1

CDR3: CASSLTRGQSYEQYF
DNA: TGTGCCAGCAGCTTAACTCGGGGGCAGAGCTACGAGCAGTACTTC
V: TRBV7-9
size: few
J: TRBJ2-7
D: .

CDR3: CASSLTGTGSTEAFF
DNA: TGTGCCAGCAGCTTAACAGGGACAGGGAGTACTGAAGCTTTCTTT
V: TRBV7-3
size: many
J: TRBJ1-1
D: TRBD1

CDR3: CSATPPGEVFF
DNA: TGCAGTGCTACACCCCCGGGAGAGGTGTTTTTT
V: TRBV20-1
size: many
J: TRBJ1-4
D: .

CDR3: CASSSEENMDRGYEQYF
DNA: TGTGCCAGCAGTAGCGAGGAAAACATGGACAGGGGCTACGAGCAGTACTTC
V: TRBV2
size: .
J: TRBJ2-7
D: TRBD1

CDR3: CASSPGDRGETQYF
DNA: TGTGCCAGCAGCCCGGGGGACAGGGGAGAGACCCAGTACTTC
V: TRBV5-8
size: .
J: TRBJ2-5
D: TRBD1

CDR3: CASSLAPGDTEAFF
DNA: TGTGCCAGCAGCTTGGCCCCGGGGGACACTGAAGCTTTCTTT
V: TRBV7-2
size: .
J: TRBJ1-1
D: .

CDR3: CASSLKMDLEKLFF
DNA: TGTGCCAGCAGCTTAAAGATGGATCTCGAAAAACTGTTTTTT
V: TRBV2
size: few
J: TRBJ1-4
D: .

CDR3: CASSDSFEPLDTF
DNA: TGTGCCAGCAGTGACAGTTTTGAGCCACTAGACACCTTC
V: TRBV2
size: many
J: TRBJ1-2
D: .

CDR3: CASSQGAYSPLHF
DNA: TGTGCCAGCAGCCAAGGAGCATATTCACCCCTCCACTTT
V: TRBV25-1
size: many
J: TRBJ1-6
D: .

CDR3: CASSRDRGGEQYF
DNA: TGTGCCAGCAGCCGGGACAGGGGTGGCGAGCAGTACTTC
V: TRBV9
size: few
J: TRBJ2-7
D: TRBD1

CDR3: CASSEVSRGQQNSPLHF
DNA: TGTGCGAGCAGTGAAGTCTCCCGGGGGCAGCAAAATTCACCCCTCCACTTT
V: TRBV25-1
size: .
J: TRBJ1-6
D: .

CDR3: CASSDSKGNSPLHF
DNA: TGTGCCAGCAGTGACTCGAAGGGCAACTCACCCCTCCACTTT
V: TRBV6-4
size: .
J: TRBJ1-6
D: .

CDR3: CSARMPYLAGQETQYF
DNA: TGCAGTGCTAGAATGCCTTATCTAGCGGGACAAGAGACCCAGTACTTC
V: TRBV20-1
size: few
J: TRBJ2-5
D: TRBD2

CDR3: CSARDKRTTNYGYTF
DNA: TGCAGTGCTAGAGATAAGAGGACCACTAACTATGGCTACACCTTC
V: TRBV20-1
size: .
J: TRBJ1-2
D: .

CDR3: CAISEGRLGANVLTF
DNA: TGTGCCATCAGTGAAGGAAGGCTAGGGGCCAACGTCCTGACTTTC
V: TRBV10-3
size: many
J: TRBJ2-6
D: .

CDR3: CASRGTVDTGELFF
DNA: TGTGCCAGTAGGGGGACAGTGGACACCGGGGAGCTGTTTTTT
V: TRBV19
size: few
J: TRBJ2-2
D: TRBD1

CDR3: CASSRPVLTF
DNA: TGTGCCAGCAGCCGCCCAGTCCTGACTTTC
V: TRBV7-3
size: .
J: TRBJ2-6
D: .

CDR3: CASSFETLNTEAFF
DNA: TGTGCCAGCAGCTTCGAGACATTGAACACTGAAGCTTTCTTT
V: TRBV7-9
size: .
J: TRBJ1-1
D: .

CDR3: CAISARAIKPGLAALSSYEQYF
DNA: TGTGCCATCAGTGCTAGAGCTATTAAGCCGGGACTAGCGGCTCTTAGCTCCTACGAGCAGTACTTC
V: TRBV10-3
size: .
J: TRBJ2-7
D: TRBD2

CDR3: CASSKPNSPLHF
DNA: TGTGCCAGCAGCAAGCCGAATTCACCCCTCCACTTT
V: TRBV7-6
size: few
J: TRBJ1-6
D: .

CDR3: CAGSPLAGTANEKLFF
DNA: TGTGCCGGCAGCCCCCTCGCCGGAACGGCGAATGAAAAACTGTTTTTT
V: TRBV7-9
size: .
J: TRBJ1-4
D: .